This T cell receptor (beta chain) came from a study of T cell repertoires in cytomegalovirus infection. Study as a whole: TCR beta signatures that were public indicated CMV infection and matching HLA type.

A note on this clonotype: What it binds is not known.

TCRdb independently ran MiXCR on the reads; one entry per CDR3 protein. Here the sample spans under 200,000 distinct CDR3 sequences, more than 9% being singletons. CDR1 and CDR2 (germline): MNHEY, SVGEGT. CDR3 length: 15 residues. V dropped 6 bases and J dropped 3; count of bases not matched to a gene: 5. General study findings and limits: Summed public TCR beta family frequency identified CMV carriers bearing the relevant HLA. Ex vivo, HLA-C-restricted CMV-specific TCR beta clonotypes prevailed over the rest of the response.

This TCR came from a human donor in good health (CMV status not recorded). Some clones in this sample may be carry-over from other donors' samples. The chain has TRBV6-2 or TRBV6-3 and TRBJ2-2; 9 bases align to TRBD2. Sequences were obtained from PBMCs. The DNA of the CDR3 is TGTGCCAGCAGGAGGACTAGCGCCTACACCGGGGAGCTGTTTTTT. Encoded protein: CASRRTSAYTGELFF.